The clone carrying this T cell receptor beta chain was recorded many times. Its antigen is not known. Among the patients, aged 18 to 65, hyperthyroidism was newly diagnosed and had lasted under 2 months. The sample of blood was obtained at first hyperthyroidism diagnosis (before any ophthalmopathy symptoms). Extraction of PBMCs used roughly 9.4 ml of fresh peripheral blood. The investigators amplified TCR beta CDR3 regions from RNA transcripts. First-round RT-PCR of the TCR CDR3 relied on the HTBI primer set. Each CDR3 protein is one row after TCRdb ran MiXCR on the multiplex PCR reads. Among roughly 130,000 distinct CDR3 sequences, more than 20% were seen once, and the ten largest hold about 70%. The sample belongs to a study of T cells in Graves' hyperthyroidism and ophthalmopathy. Study results and caveats: By a 13 V-J model, ophthalmopathy was set apart from stable hyperthyroidism.

The CDR3 runs to 12 residues. Germline assignment: CDR1 DFQATT and CDR2 SNEGSKA (reference sequence). V gave up 6 bases and J gave up 5 bases, with 13 bases separating them. V and J are TRBV20-1 and TRBJ1-2; the D is unclear. This clonotype was sampled from a woman aged 45-60 years with Graves' hyperthyroidism that later progressed to Graves' ophthalmopathy. The sample was blood. The CDR3 region has the DNA TGCAGTGCCCGAGAGCTAGGGTATGGCTACACCTTC. Encoded protein: CSARELGYGYTF.